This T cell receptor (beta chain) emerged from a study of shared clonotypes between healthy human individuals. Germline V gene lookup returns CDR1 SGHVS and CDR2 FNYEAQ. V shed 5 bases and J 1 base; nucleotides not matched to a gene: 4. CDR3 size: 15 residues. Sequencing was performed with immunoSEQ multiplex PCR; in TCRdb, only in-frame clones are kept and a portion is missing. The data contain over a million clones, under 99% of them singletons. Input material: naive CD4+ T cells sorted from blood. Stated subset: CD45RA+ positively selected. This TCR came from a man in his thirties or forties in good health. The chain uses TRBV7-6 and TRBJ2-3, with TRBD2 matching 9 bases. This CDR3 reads CASSPRLAGTDTQYF. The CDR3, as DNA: TGTGCCAGCAGCCCAAGACTAGCGGGCACAGATACGCAGTATTTT.